Listed below are T cell receptor beta chains from one sample, sequenced in a study of T cells in Graves' hyperthyroidism and ophthalmopathy. Each CDR3 protein is one row after TCRdb ran MiXCR on the multiplex PCR reads. This table holds about 610,000 distinct CDR3 sequences, roughly 14% found once. Sequenced sample: blood. Source of these receptors: a woman aged 35 to 49 with Graves' ophthalmopathy. The CDR3 runs from the conserved cysteine through the conserved F or W. The order of the fields is J gene, V gene, clone size, D gene, CDR3 DNA, CDR3 protein. A D gene is named only where the DNA matches it firmly. The listing skips clone size in some rows; elsewhere it reads once, few, many or a size class.

TRBJ2-5,TRBV10-2,many,TRBD2,TGCGCCAGCAGCGGGACTAGCGGGAGACAGACCCAGTACTTC,CASSGTSGRQTQYF
TRBJ2-2,TRBV6-5,NA,TRBD1,TGTGCCAGCAGTTCCTACGGGACAGGGGACACCGGGGAGCTGTTTTTT,CASSSYGTGDTGELFF
TRBJ1-5,TRBV27,many,NA,TGTGCCAGCAGTTACGGGATCCCTCTCAATCAGCCCCAGCATTTT,CASSYGIPLNQPQHF
TRBJ2-7,TRBV2,many,NA,TGTGCCAGCAGAGTCTACGGGGAGCAGTACTTC,CASRVYGEQYF
TRBJ2-2,TRBV6-2/TRBV6-3,many,NA,TGTGCCAGCAGTTACTCGAGGGGGATTAGCACCGGGGAGCTGTTTTTT,CASSYSRGISTGELFF
TRBJ1-5,TRBV12-3/TRBV12-4,many,NA,TGTGCCAGCAGTTTTGGGGAGTCGGGCAATCAGCCCCAGCATTTT,CASSFGESGNQPQHF
TRBJ1-2,TRBV29-1,many,NA,TGCAGCGTTGGAACAGGCTCCTTAGGCTACACCTTC,CSVGTGSLGYTF
TRBJ2-5,TRBV9,many,TRBD2,TGTGCCAGCTCTGAGAGGGGACTAGCGGGAGGACGGGAGACCCAGTACTTC,CASSERGLAGGRETQYF
TRBJ2-7,TRBV6-5,many,NA,TGTGCCAGCAGTTACGGCCGGCCATCGGGCGAGCAGTACTTC,CASSYGRPSGEQYF
TRBJ1-5,TRBV7-9,NA,NA,TGTGCCATCGGGGACCTCAATCAGCCCCAGCATTTT,CAIGDLNQPQHF
TRBJ1-1,TRBV9,many,NA,TGTGCCAGCAGCGCTGGGAGCGTTGTGGGGGTAAACGCTGAAGCTTTCTTT,CASSAGSVVGVNAEAFF
TRBJ1-1,TRBV19,many,TRBD1,TGTGCCAGTAGATCGCGACAGGGCACTGAAGCTTTCTTT,CASRSRQGTEAFF
TRBJ1-1,TRBV29-1,many,NA,TGCAGCGTCCACCGGGAACTGAACACTGAAGCTTTCTTT,CSVHRELNTEAFF
TRBJ2-7,TRBV5-1,few,NA,TGCGCCAGCAGCTTTACTCAATTACGGGACGGATTCTCCCACGAGCAGTACTTC,CASSFTQLRDGFSHEQYF
TRBJ2-7,TRBV12-3/TRBV12-4,NA,TRBD2,TGTGCCAGCAGTTTAGCGCAAACTAGCGGGAGGGCCTACGAGCAGTACTTC,CASSLAQTSGRAYEQYF
TRBJ2-5,TRBV6-4,few,TRBD2,TGTACCAGCGAGGGACTAGCGGGAGCACTGGGGACCCAGTACTTC,CTSEGLAGALGTQYF
TRBJ1-5,TRBV4-1,NA,NA,TGCGCCAGCAGCCAAGAGACGCCGGATTCTAGCAATCAGCCCCAGCATTTT,CASSQETPDSSNQPQHF
TRBJ1-1,TRBV12-3/TRBV12-4,NA,NA,TGTGCCAGCAGTCCCCTTGGCTTCAAGGTCACTGAAGCTTTCTTT,CASSPLGFKVTEAFF
TRBJ1-2,TRBV27,many,NA,TGTGCCAGCAGTCTAAACAGGGCACCCAACTATGGCTACACCTTC,CASSLNRAPNYGYTF